This entry is about one T cell receptor (beta chain). This sample stems from a study of technical replicates of blood from a handful of donors. Data came from immunoSEQ multiplex PCR; TCRdb stores just in-frame clones and leaves some out. The sample contains tens of thousands of clones, nearly 97% of which appear only once. CDR1 and CDR2 from the germline V gene are MNHEY and SMNVEV (reference sequence). This CDR3 has 15 residues. V was clipped by 1 base and J by 4 bases; unmatched bases: 2. The clonotype comes from a human donor in good health. Sequenced input: T cells isolated from PBMCs. The chain couples TRBV27 to TRBJ2-1; TRBD2 matches at 9 bases. The CDR3 DNA follows: TGTGCCAGCAGTTTATTTAGCGGGAGTTACAATGAGCAGTTCTTC. It specifies CASSLFSGSYNEQFF.